Here is one T cell receptor beta chain with its context. The data originate from a study of blood T cell repertoires in COVID-19. Sequencing used immunoSEQ multiplex PCR; TCRdb keeps in-frame clones, though not all of them. This table has 270,000 or so clones, 85% to 90% appearing once. Looked up from germline, CDR1 is SGHRS and CDR2 is YFSETQ. CDR3 length: 15 residues. The V gene end was trimmed by 4 bases and the J gene end by 9 bases; junction bases not matched to a gene: 11. What was sequenced was peripheral blood. This receptor was taken from an older woman with COVID-19, enrolled during active disease. This sequence joins TRBV5-1 and TRBJ2-1; TRBD1 agrees at 9 bases. In nucleotides, the CDR3 is TGCGCCAGCAGCCCTGGACAGGGGACGTTGGGTGAGCAGTTCTTC. Protein sequence: CASSPGQGTLGEQFF.